These 25 T cell receptor beta chains came from one sample sequenced in a study of blood T cells in healthy people across ages. With a J-beta primer mix and a sample-barcoded 5' primer, a second PCR ran about 7 to 12 cycles. TCRdb passed the 5' RACE reads through MiXCR, listing each CDR3 protein once. The repertoire consists of around 1,700,000 distinct CDR3 sequences, with about 28% occurring once and the leading ten covering roughly 8.2%. The specimen sequenced was blood. These receptors originate from a woman in her twenties or thirties in good health.

This clonotype occurred a few times. The chain joins TRBV27 to TRBJ2-7, with D tentatively TRBD2 (5 bases). Trimming removed 5 bases at V and 3 bases at J, with 14 bases between. Germline V gene lookup returns CDR1 MNHEY and CDR2 SMNVEV (reference sequence). CDR3 length: 14 amino acids. CDR3 sequence: CASSRPGKDYEQYF. For the CDR3, the DNA is TGTGCCAGCAGTCGCCCGGGAAAGGACTACGAGCAGTACTTC.

This clonotype turned up a few times. This chain connects TRBV20-1 to TRBJ2-4; tentatively, D is TRBD1 (6 bases). The germline V gene has CDR1 DFQATT and CDR2 SNEGSKA (reference sequence). V dropped 5 bases and J dropped 0 bases, with 17 bases sitting between them. The CDR3 has 16 residues. This CDR3 reads CSAAYYRAGAKNIQYF. For the CDR3, the DNA is TGCAGTGCTGCTTACTACAGGGCTGGAGCCAAAAACATTCAGTACTTC.

On this clonotype: Germline is not matched at one junction end, which may reflect a read error. V gene TRBV4-1 combines with J gene TRBJ2-7; no clear D gene. Germline assignment: CDR1 MGHRA and CDR2 YSYEKL. The CDR3 loop spans 16 amino acids. CDR3 amino acids: CASSQVGWTGAYERYF. In nucleotides, the CDR3 is TGCGCCAGCAGCCAAGTAGGCTGGACCGGAGCCTACGAGCGGTACTTC.

This clonotype was picked up a small number of times. The V and J genes are TRBV10-3 and TRBJ1-6; D is undetermined. The V gene lost 4 bases and the J gene lost 8 bases, with 9 bases spanning the gap. The CDR3 is 13 residues long. Germline CDR1 and CDR2: ENHRY and SYGVKD. CDR3 region: CAISGALDSPLHF. The CDR3 DNA reads as TGTGCCATCAGTGGGGCCCTGGATTCACCCCTCCACTTT.

The chain employs TRBV20-1 and TRBJ1-2, with 8 bases lining up with TRBD1. Germline CDR1 DFQATT, CDR2 SNEGSKA (reference sequence). This CDR3 has 14 residues. The V and J ends lost 0 bases and 5 bases, in that order; junction bases with no gene match: 5. CDR3 sequence (DNA): TGCAGTGCTAGAGAACCGGACAGGGTGTATGGCTACACCTTC. Translated, it gives CSAREPDRVYGYTF.

This clonotype was observed many times. V and J are TRBV7-9 and TRBJ2-1; D remains ambiguous. CDR3 length: 14 amino acids. V lost 5 bases to trimming and J lost 5 bases, with 13 bases between them. CDR1 SEHNR and CDR2 FQNEAQ come from the germline V gene (reference sequence). The CDR3 here is CASSPTGANNEQFF. The DNA of the CDR3 is TGTGCCAGCAGCCCCACCGGTGCCAACAATGAGCAGTTCTTC.

This clonotype was found many times. This chain connects TRBV20-1 to TRBJ2-7; 7 nucleotides match TRBD2. CDR1 DFQATT and CDR2 SNEGSKA come from the germline V gene (reference sequence). The length of the CDR3 is 17 residues. V was clipped by 0 bases and J by 2 bases; unmatched bases: 13. The CDR3 region has the DNA TGCAGTGCTAGAGATTGGGGGGGAGGGAGCGGAACCTACGAGCAGTACTTC. Translating it yields CSARDWGGGSGTYEQYF.

This sequence joins TRBV12-5 and TRBJ2-1, with 8 nucleotides matching TRBD2. V shed 7 bases, J shed 9 bases, and the junction held 14 bases outside the gene matches. Germline V gives CDR1 LGHNT, CDR2 FRNRAP. The CDR3 extends over 15 amino acids. The CDR3: CASAARLAPDGEQFF. The CDR3 DNA is TGTGCTAGTGCCGCCCGACTAGCGCCCGACGGTGAGCAGTTCTTC. Full variable domain (outside the CDR3, taken from reference TRBV12-5 and TRBJ2-1): DARVTQTPRHKVTEMGQEVTMRCQPILGHNTVFWYRQTMMQGLELLAYFRNRAPLDDSGMPKDRFSAEMPDATLATLKIQPSEPRDSAVYFCASAARLAPDGEQFFGPGTRLTVL.

This chain joins TRBV7-6 and TRBJ1-4; D is uncertain. V shed 8 bases and J shed 1 base, with 11 bases lying between them. CDR1 SGHVS and CDR2 FNYEAQ come from the germline V gene. The CDR3 runs to 14 residues. CDR3 nucleotide sequence: TGTGCCAGCGGTCCGACGATAACTAATGAAAAACTGTTTTTT. This sequence encodes CASGPTITNEKLFF.

This clonotype was recorded only once. Sequence at one end of the junction differs from germline and may be a read error. The chain links TRBV3-1 to TRBJ2-1, with TRBD2 identical over 8 bases. Judging by the DNA end, TRBJ2-7 fits better; the J call may be wrong. This CDR3 is 16 amino acids long. Germline V CDR1 and CDR2: LGHDT, YNNKEL (reference sequence). The CDR3 loop reads CASIQVRGGHKNEQYF. Here the CDR3 DNA reads TGTGCCAGCATCCAAGTCCGGGGGGGTCATAAAAATGAGCAGTACTTC.

This chain uses TRBV29-1 with TRBJ2-7; 10 positions match TRBD1. Germline-derived CDR1 and CDR2 are SQVTM and ANQGSEA. CDR3 length: 18 residues. Trimming at V came to 6 bases and at J to 5 bases, leaving 22 bases not matched to a gene. CDR3 sequence reads: CSVAGTGVGSSDVHEQYF. In DNA form, the CDR3 reads TGCAGCGTGGCTGGGACAGGGGTCGGGAGTTCTGATGTCCACGAGCAGTACTTC.

Many counts were recorded for this clonotype. V is TRBV5-5 and J is TRBJ2-3; D uncertain. The germline V gene has CDR1 SGHKS and CDR2 YYEKEE (reference sequence). The CDR3 totals 13 residues. Trimming pared 4 bases from V and 8 bases from J, leaving 14 bases between. This CDR3 is CASSVSGDRTQYF. The CDR3 region has the DNA TGTGCCAGCAGCGTCTCGGGCGACCGTACGCAGTATTTT. Supplemented by reference TRBV5-5 and TRBJ2-3, the full variable domain reads DAGVTQSPTHLIKTRGQQVTLRCSPISGHKSVSWYQQVLGQGPQFIFQYYEKEERGRGNFPDRFSARQFPNYSSELNVNALLLGDSALYLCASSVSGDRTQYFGPGTRLTVL.

This clonotype showed up just a few times. The rearrangement links TRBV5-5 to TRBJ2-3; D ambiguous. Germline CDR1 is SGHKS and CDR2 is YYEKEE (reference sequence). Trimming cost V 1 base and J 0 bases, with 15 bases left between them. The CDR3 runs 17 residues. Here the CDR3 DNA reads TGTGCCAGCAGCTTGAGGTCCTGGGGTCCTAGCACAGATACGCAGTATTTT. This encodes CASSLRSWGPSTDTQYF.

This clonotype was picked up a small number of times. This chain joins TRBV5-1 and TRBJ2-1; D ambiguous. V was clipped by 3 bases and J by 4 bases, with 11 bases between them. The CDR3 spans 14 residues. Germline V CDR1 and CDR2: SGHRS, YFSETQ. CDR3 nucleotides: TGCGCCAGCAGCTACGATATCCCTTACAATGAGCAGTTCTTC. It specifies CASSYDIPYNEQFF. Looking up the rest from reference TRBV5-1 and TRBJ2-1 gives the full variable domain: KAGVTQTPRYLIKTRGQQVTLSCSPISGHRSVSWYQQTPGQGLQFLFEYFSETQRNKGNFPGRFSGRQFSNSRSEMNVSTLELGDSALYLCASSYDIPYNEQFFGPGTRLTVL.

This clonotype was found many times. The chain couples TRBV6-5 to TRBJ2-5; the D gene could be TRBD1 or TRBD2 (5 bases each). Trimming took off 3 bases at V and 1 base at J, with 12 bases between the two ends. The CDR3 length is 15 residues. Germline lookup yields CDR1 MNHEY and CDR2 SVGAGI. CDR3 nucleotides: TGTGCCAGCAGTTATACGGGACGAATCCAAGAGACCCAGTACTTC. Translated, it gives CASSYTGRIQETQYF.

This clonotype was observed a handful of times. The chain is built from TRBV6-6 and TRBJ2-1; 10 nucleotides align to TRBD2. The CDR3 totals 15 residues. V shed 1 base and J 5 bases; nucleotides not matched to a gene: 2. Germline-derived CDR1 and CDR2 are MNHNY and SVGAGI (reference sequence). This CDR3 reads CASSYFLAGDNEQFF. CDR3 in DNA: TGTGCCAGCAGTTACTTCCTAGCGGGAGACAATGAGCAGTTCTTC.

Concerning this clonotype: A read error may account for a junction end that differs from germline. DNA for the CDR3: TGTGCCAGCAGTATAGCGGACAGCAATCAGCCCCAGCATTTT. Encoded protein: CASSIADSNQPQHF. V and J are TRBV12-3 or TRBV12-4 and TRBJ1-5; D call uncertain. The CDR3 is made up of 14 amino acids.

The rearrangement links TRBV29-1 to TRBJ2-7, with 14 bases matching TRBD2. Trimming removed 6 bases from V and 5 bases from J; junction bases left unmatched: 6. This CDR3 comprises 14 residues. Germline CDR1 reads SQVTM; CDR2 reads ANQGSEA. In DNA, the CDR3 is TGCAGCGTGGGGACTAGCGGGAGTAGGGACGAGCAGTACTTC. Its protein product is CSVGTSGSRDEQYF.

This clonotype has only a few counts. The V and J genes are TRBV12-3 or TRBV12-4 and TRBJ2-2, with D uncertain. The CDR3 length is 13 residues. The ends were cut back, 6 bases at V and 2 bases at J, with 7 bases in the middle. The CDR3 nucleotides read TGTGCCAGCAGACCCGATAACACCGGGGAGCTGTTTTTT. Its translation: CASRPDNTGELFF.

This clonotype appeared many times. The chain combines TRBV20-1 with TRBJ2-1, with TRBD2 as a possible D gene (7 bases). The germline V and J ends were trimmed by 3 bases and 8 bases, with 14 bases remaining between them. Per germline, CDR1 DFQATT and CDR2 SNEGSKA (reference sequence). CDR3 length: 13 amino acids. CDR3 sequence (DNA): TGCAGTGCTAGCGGGGGGCCCATCTATGAGCAGTTCTTC. Its protein is CSASGGPIYEQFF.

In the case of this clonotype: A read error is possible here, since a much larger clone lies one base away. This rearrangement joins TRBV12-3 or TRBV12-4 to TRBJ2-7, with 9 bases aligning to TRBD2. The CDR3 is 15 amino acids. With 5 bases clipped from V and 1 base from J, the junction kept 6 bases outside the gene matches. The CDR3 DNA reads as TGTGCCAGCAGTAGCATAGCGGGAGCGTCCTACGAGCAGTACTTC. It translates to CASSSIAGASYEQYF.

This clonotype has a count of ten or more. This chain connects TRBV6-6 to TRBJ2-7, with a possible D match to TRBD2 (6 bases). The CDR3 has 15 amino acids. Germline V gene data show CDR1 as MNHNY and CDR2 as SVGAGI (reference sequence). The ends were cut back, 2 bases at V and 3 bases at J, with 14 bases in the middle. CDR3 nucleotides: TGTGCCAGCAGTTACGAGTCGGGAGCCTTCTACGAGCAGTACTTC. It codes for CASSYESGAFYEQYF.

The V call is TRBV29-1, the J call TRBJ2-5, with D hard to call. This CDR3 is 12 amino acids long. CDR1 and CDR2 from the germline V gene are SQVTM and ANQGSEA. Trimming removed 2 bases from V and 5 bases from J, with 9 bases in between. The CDR3 here is CSVELAGETQYF. DNA of the CDR3: TGCAGCGTTGAATTGGCTGGGGAGACCCAGTACTTC. Variable domain in full (rest from reference TRBV29-1 and TRBJ2-5): SAVISQKPSRDICQRGTSLTIQCQVDSQVTMMFWYRQQPGQSLTLIATANQGSEATYESGFVIDKFPISRPNLTFSTLTVSNMSPEDSSIYLCSVELAGETQYFGPGTRLLVL.

This sequence joins TRBV20-1 and TRBJ2-7; 7 positions agree with TRBD2. This CDR3 contains 14 residues. Germline V CDR1 and CDR2: DFQATT, SNEGSKA (reference sequence). With V trimmed by 4 bases and J by 2 bases, 8 bases remained unmatched. DNA for the CDR3: TGCAGTGCTATTTGGCGGGAGCGAGCCTACGAGCAGTACTTC. This codes for CSAIWRERAYEQYF.

This clonotype was detected only a few times. V usage is TRBV7-2 and J usage is TRBJ2-1; maybe TRBD2 (8 bases). Germline V CDR1 and CDR2: SGHTA, FQGNSA. This CDR3 is 16 amino acids long. V lost 5 bases to trimming and J lost 0 bases, with 14 bases between them. The CDR3 sequence is CASSKQGTSSYNEQFF. As DNA, the CDR3 is TGTGCCAGCAGCAAACAGGGGACTAGCTCCTACAATGAGCAGTTCTTC.